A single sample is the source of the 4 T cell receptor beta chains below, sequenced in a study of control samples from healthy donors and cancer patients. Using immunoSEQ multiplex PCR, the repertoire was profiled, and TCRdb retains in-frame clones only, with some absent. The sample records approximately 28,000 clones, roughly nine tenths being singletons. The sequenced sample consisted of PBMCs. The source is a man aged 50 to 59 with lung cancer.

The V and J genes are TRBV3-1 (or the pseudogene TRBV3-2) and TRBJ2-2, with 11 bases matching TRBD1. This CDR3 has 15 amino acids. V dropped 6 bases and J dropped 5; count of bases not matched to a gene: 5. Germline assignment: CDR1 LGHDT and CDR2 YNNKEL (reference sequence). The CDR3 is CASRGTGGETGELFF. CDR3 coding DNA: TGTGCCAGCAGGGGGACAGGGGGAGAAACCGGGGAGCTGTTTTTT.

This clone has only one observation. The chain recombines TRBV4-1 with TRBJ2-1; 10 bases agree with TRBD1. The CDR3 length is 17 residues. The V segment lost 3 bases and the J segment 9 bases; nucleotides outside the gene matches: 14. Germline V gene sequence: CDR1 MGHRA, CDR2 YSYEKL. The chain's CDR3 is CASSQAGTGVGYAEQFF. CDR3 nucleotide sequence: TGCGCCAGCAGCCAGGCCGGGACAGGGGTAGGGTACGCTGAGCAGTTCTTC.

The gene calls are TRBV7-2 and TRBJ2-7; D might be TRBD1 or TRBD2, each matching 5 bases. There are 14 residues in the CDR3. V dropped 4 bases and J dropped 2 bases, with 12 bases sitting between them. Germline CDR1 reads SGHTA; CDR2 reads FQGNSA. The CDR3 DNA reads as TGTGCCAGCAGCTCCGGGACCATCACCTACGAGCAGTACTTC. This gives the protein CASSSGTITYEQYF.

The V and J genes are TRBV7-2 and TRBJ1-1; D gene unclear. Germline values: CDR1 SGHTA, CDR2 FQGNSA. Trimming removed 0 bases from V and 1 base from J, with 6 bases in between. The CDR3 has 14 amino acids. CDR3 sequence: CASSLAQPNTEAFF. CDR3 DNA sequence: TGTGCCAGCAGCTTAGCCCAGCCGAACACTGAAGCTTTCTTT.